Described below is a single T cell receptor (beta chain) sequence and its context. The source of the sample is a study of cytotoxic CD8 clonotypes in ibrutinib-treated CLL. Deletions cut 6 bases from V and 4 bases from J, with 12 bases between. Germline CDR1 reads KGHSH; CDR2 reads LQKENI. The CDR3 sequence is 13 residues long. The protocol was immunoSEQ multiplex PCR, while the TCRdb copy is restricted to in-frame clones and leaves out a portion. This table holds about 270,000 clones, approximately 79% found once. The clonotype originates from a human donor with chronic lymphocytic leukemia. This chain uses TRBV18 with TRBJ1-2; possible D gene TRBD1, 5 bases. The sequences come from PBMCs, collected at disease progression, from a patient treated with ibrutinib. The CDR3 nucleotides read TGTGCCAGCTCGCTACAGGTCCCCTATGGCTACACCTTC. It is translated as CASSLQVPYGYTF.